The next 4 T cell receptor beta chains were all read from a single sample in a study of T cells in Graves' hyperthyroidism and ophthalmopathy. RNA transcripts were the template for amplifying TCR beta CDR3 regions. During a first-round RT-PCR of the TCR CDR3, the HTBI primer set was used. TCRdb reprocessed the multiplex PCR reads via MiXCR and lists one record per CDR3 protein. The repertoire holds about 660,000 distinct CDR3 sequences, with 40% to 55% as singletons. The sequenced sample consisted of peripheral blood or thyroid tissue (not recorded which). These receptors all stem from an adult man with Graves' disease, either hyperthyroidism or ophthalmopathy (not recorded which).

The chain carries TRBV6-6 and TRBJ1-5, with 9 bases lining up with TRBD1. Germline values: CDR1 MNHNY, CDR2 SVGAGI (reference sequence). This CDR3 comprises 16 residues. V was pared by 6 bases and J by 0 bases, with 6 bases of the junction left unmatched. The CDR3 sequence: CASRKTGGYSNQPQHF. DNA of the CDR3: TGTGCCAGCAGGAAGACAGGGGGTTATAGCAATCAGCCCCAGCATTTT.

This clonotype has at least ten counts. The genes are TRBV12-3 or TRBV12-4 and TRBJ1-4; no clear D. The CDR3 has 12 residues. The V end was cut by 5 bases, the J end by 9 bases, with 10 bases between. As DNA, the CDR3 is TGTGCCAGCAGTCCGAGATACCAAAAACTGTTTTTT. Its protein product is CASSPRYQKLFF.

Of note for this clonotype: The CDR3 does not close with the conserved phenylalanine or tryptophan, likely indicating a read error. The rearrangement uses TRBV6-5 and TRBJ1-1; D gene uncertain. The V and J ends lost 5 bases and 1 base respectively, with 8 bases between them. The CDR3 is 13 residues long. The germline V gene has CDR1 MNHEY and CDR2 SVGAGI. CDR3 nucleotides: TGTGCCAGCAGTGTTAAGGGGAACACTGAAGCTTTCTCT. Residues: CASSVKGNTEAFS.

The gene calls are TRBV19 and TRBJ1-6; perhaps TRBD1 as D (6 bases). The CDR3 totals 13 residues. V lost 6 bases and J lost 7, with 10 bases in between. In germline, CDR1 is LNHDA, CDR2 SQIVND (reference sequence). The CDR3 DNA reads TGTGCCAGTAGAAACAGGGAGAATTCACCCCTCCACTTT. This translates into CASRNRENSPLHF. Full variable domain (rest looked up from reference TRBV19 and TRBJ1-6): DGGITQSPKYLFRKEGQNVTLSCEQNLNHDAMYWYRQDPGQGLRLIYYSQIVNDFQKGDIAEGYSVSREKKESFPLTVTSAQKNPTAFYLCASRNRENSPLHFGNGTRLTVT.